The table lists the clone carrying this T cell receptor (beta chain) with a few counts. This specimen comes from a study of blood T cell repertoires in COVID-19. Study as a whole: PBMCs, B-cell-depleted T cells, or T cells were the source of the cDNA or gDNA that made up the material.

V lost 6 bases and J lost 1, with 7 bases in between. The CDR3 contains 13 residues. Germline V gene data show CDR1 as SGHVS and CDR2 as FQNEAQ. This table comes from immunoSEQ multiplex PCR, and its TCRdb copy is limited to in-frame clones, with some not included. The table includes tens of thousands of clones, 75% to 90% detected once. The TCR was taken from a human donor in a cohort sampled during active COVID-19. The chain uses TRBV7-8 and TRBJ1-5; no clear D. The sample was peripheral blood. The CDR3, as DNA: TGTGCCAGCAGGCAGATGAGCAATCAGCCCCAGCATTTT. Translation gives CASRQMSNQPQHF.